The 8 T cell receptor beta chains reported below all come from one sample, sequenced in a study of control samples from healthy donors and cancer patients. Clones were read by immunoSEQ multiplex PCR, and TCRdb kept only the in-frame ones, dropping some. The table records tens of thousands of clones, 84% of them present only once. Sequencing used blood. Receptor source: a man between 50 and 59 years old in good health.

V is TRBV18 and J is TRBJ2-7; TRBD1 matches at 7 bases. The CDR3 has 15 amino acids. The V and J ends lost 1 base and 6 bases, in that order; junction bases with no gene match: 9. Germline CDR1 and CDR2: KGHSH and LQKENI. CDR3 amino acids: CASSPRQTGNGEQYF. The DNA of the CDR3 is TGTGCCAGCTCACCACGACAGACAGGGAACGGCGAGCAGTACTTC.

V usage is TRBV5-1 and J usage is TRBJ2-3, with D possibly matching TRBD2 (6 bases). There are 15 residues in the CDR3. CDR1 and CDR2 from the germline V gene are SGHRS and YFSETQ. Between the trimmed V and J ends, which lost 2 bases and 5 bases, there was a span of 15 bases. CDR3 nucleotide sequence: TGCGCCAGCAGCTTATTATCGACTAGAGGAGATACGCAGTATTTT. Translated, it gives CASSLLSTRGDTQYF.

V is TRBV6-2 or TRBV6-3 and J is TRBJ2-4, with D perhaps assigned TRBD1 or TRBD2 (5 bases each). The CDR3 sequence is 15 residues long. Germline V gene data show CDR1 as MNHEY and CDR2 as SVGEGT. V shed 0 bases and J shed 1 base, with 7 bases lying between them. The CDR3 here is CASSYSGTAKNIQYF. DNA for the CDR3: TGTGCCAGCAGTTACTCCGGGACGGCCAAAAACATTCAGTACTTC.

CDR3 nucleotide sequence: TGTGCCAGCAGGGGGACGACCCTTTATACGCAGTATTTT. Amino acids: CASRGTTLYTQYF. The chain uses TRBV6-5 and TRBJ2-3; possibly TRBD1 or TRBD2 for D (5 bases each). Trimming took 6 bases from V and 7 from J, leaving 14 bases between them. Germline CDR1 is MNHEY and CDR2 is SVGAGI. The CDR3 totals 13 residues.

The chain combines TRBV9 with TRBJ2-2; D possibly corresponds to TRBD2 (6 bases). The V gene's germline CDR1 is SGDLS and CDR2 YYNGEE. The CDR3 has 16 amino acids. V was clipped by 0 bases and J by 4 bases, with 13 bases between them. CDR3 sequence (DNA): TGTGCCAGCAGCGTAGATGGGGGAGGCGTCACCGGGGAGCTGTTTTTT. Amino acids: CASSVDGGGVTGELFF.

This chain connects TRBV9 to TRBJ2-1; 11 bases are a match to TRBD2. Trimming cost V 0 bases and J 4 bases; bases outside gene matches: 9. The germline V gene encodes CDR1 SGDLS and CDR2 YYNGEE. The CDR3 is 18 amino acids. Here the CDR3 DNA reads TGTGCCAGCAGCGTAGAGGGGACTAGCGGCCGGCTGTACAATGAGCAGTTCTTC. It codes for CASSVEGTSGRLYNEQFF.

The chain combines TRBV7-2 with TRBJ1-1; 7 nucleotides match TRBD1. Germline V lookup: CDR1 SGHTA, CDR2 FQGNSA. Trimming took 5 bases from V and 11 from J; bases not matched to a gene: 14. There are 14 residues in the CDR3. CDR3 nucleotide sequence: TGTGCCAGCAGCCGGGGACAGTCGAACACTGGGGCTTTCTTT. Translating gives CASSRGQSNTGAFF.

The chain has TRBV25-1 and TRBJ1-5; possibly TRBD1 for D (5 bases). V lost 0 bases and J lost 9, with 15 bases in between. The CDR3 length is 15 residues. CDR1 and CDR2 (germline): MGHDK, SYGVNS. The CDR3 nucleotides read TGTGCCAGCAGTGAATATGGAGGGGACTTTACGCCCCAGCATTTT. Its protein is CASSEYGGDFTPQHF.